This T cell receptor beta chain originates from a study of T cells after yellow fever vaccination. Findings and limits, study-wide: Booster sampling recovered most clones from primary vaccination (nearly 98% CD4, roughly 90% CD8).

5'RACE template switching produced TCR cDNA carrying a universal primer site and UMIs. Via MiXCR, TCRdb re-called the 5' RACE reads, giving one row per CDR3 protein. Of about 400,000 distinct CDR3 sequences listed, roughly 6.1% were seen once; the top ten hold approximately 16%. This clonotype was found many times. Its antigen is unidentified. Trimming cost V 3 bases and J 3 bases, with 4 bases left between them. The CDR3 is 12 residues long. In germline, CDR1 is KGHSH, CDR2 LQKENI. V and J are TRBV18 and TRBJ2-3; D gene uncertain. The TCR was taken from a man younger than 45 who received the YFV17D yellow fever vaccine. The starting material was PBMCs, obtained 5 days after the yellow fever booster vaccination. Here the CDR3 DNA reads TGTGCCAGCTCACCGAATACAGATACGCAGTATTTT. This encodes CASSPNTDTQYF.